This entry concerns a single T cell receptor (beta chain). As yet, its antigen is unknown. Germline CDR1 SGDLS, CDR2 YYNGEE. The CDR3 extends over 12 amino acids. V lost 0 bases, J lost 10 bases, and 11 bases lay in between. Every patient experienced relapse after autologous stem cell transplantation, and brentuximab vedotin exposure varied. Best response was recorded as complete response, partial response or progressive disease. These data come from a study of PD-1 blockade in classical Hodgkin lymphoma. TCRdb keeps only in-frame clones here, not all; method: immunoSEQ multiplex PCR. The top ten hold 20% to 25% of the sample, which has about 46,000 clones, about 78% seen once. Notes on the study in general: Relapsed/refractory patients reportedly had lower baseline diversity than newly diagnosed patients. Patients excluded were those beginning nivolumab under 1 year after ASCT.

This chain uses TRBV9 with TRBJ2-7; D is undetermined. The specimen was peripheral blood mononuclear cells (PBMCs), collected before the second cycle of nivolumab. This clonotype was obtained from a human donor with classical Hodgkin lymphoma. This CDR3 reads CASSVDGGPQYF. CDR3 nucleotide sequence: TGTGCCAGCAGCGTAGACGGCGGCCCCCAGTACTTC.